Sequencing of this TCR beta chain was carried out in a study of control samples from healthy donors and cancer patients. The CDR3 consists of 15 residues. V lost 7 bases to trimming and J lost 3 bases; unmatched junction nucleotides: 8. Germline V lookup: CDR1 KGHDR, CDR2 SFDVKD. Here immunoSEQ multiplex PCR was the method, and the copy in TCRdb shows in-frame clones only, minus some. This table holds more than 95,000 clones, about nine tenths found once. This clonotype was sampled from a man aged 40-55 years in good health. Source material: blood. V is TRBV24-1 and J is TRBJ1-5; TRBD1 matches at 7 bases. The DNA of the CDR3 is TGTGCCACCAGCGCAGGGGGTCCCCTCAATCAGCCCCAGCATTTT. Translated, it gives CATSAGGPLNQPQHF.